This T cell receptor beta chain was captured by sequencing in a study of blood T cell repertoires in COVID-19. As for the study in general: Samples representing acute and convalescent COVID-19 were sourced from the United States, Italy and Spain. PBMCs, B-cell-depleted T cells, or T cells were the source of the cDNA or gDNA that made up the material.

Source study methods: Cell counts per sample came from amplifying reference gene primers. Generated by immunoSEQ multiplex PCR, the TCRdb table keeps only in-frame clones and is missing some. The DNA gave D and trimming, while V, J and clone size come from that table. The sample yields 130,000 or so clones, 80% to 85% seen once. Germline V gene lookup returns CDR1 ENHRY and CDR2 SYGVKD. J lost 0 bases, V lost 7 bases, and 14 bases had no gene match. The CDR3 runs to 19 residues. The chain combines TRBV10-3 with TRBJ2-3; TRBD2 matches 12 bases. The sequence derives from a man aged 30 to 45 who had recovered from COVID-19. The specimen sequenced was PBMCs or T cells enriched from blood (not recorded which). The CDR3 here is CAITNRQDLAGGSTDTQYF. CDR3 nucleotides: TGTGCCATCACCAACCGCCAGGATCTAGCGGGGGGGAGCACAGATACGCAGTATTTT.